Following are 26 T cell receptor beta chains from one sample sequenced in a study of vaccination effects on CD4 cells after COVID-19. These TCRs' antigens remain unknown. ViraFEST used viral peptide pools to expand antigen-specific CD4+ T cells before sequencing. Following culture for under 12 days, CD4+ T cells were isolated. A PCR test confirmed that the person had SARS-CoV-2 infection between March and December 2020. TCRdb's copy holds only in-frame clones and misses some; the assay was immunoSEQ multiplex PCR. The table lists 20,000 to 25,000 clones, about 80% of them singletons, with roughly two fifths in the top ten. The specimen comprised CD4+ T cells from PBMCs cultured with a peptide pool, sampled before COVID-19 vaccination. Source of these receptors: a human donor who had a prior SARS-CoV-2 infection.

The gene calls are TRBV5-5 and TRBJ2-1; D may correspond to TRBD1 or TRBD2 (5 bases each). Looked up from germline, CDR1 is SGHKS and CDR2 is YYEKEE (reference sequence). Trimming took 4 bases from V and 4 from J, leaving 15 bases between them. The CDR3 loop spans 15 amino acids. The CDR3 reads CASSPRDGAYNEQFF. CDR3 bases: TGTGCCAGCAGCCCTCGGGATGGGGCATACAATGAGCAGTTCTTC.

For the CDR3, the DNA is TGTGCCAGCAGCTTAATTGCTGGGGGGAGCTCCTACAATGAGCAGTTCTTC. It yields the protein CASSLIAGGSSYNEQFF. The chain carries TRBV7-3 and TRBJ2-1, with D possibly matching TRBD2 (6 bases). Germline V gene sequence: CDR1 SGHTA, CDR2 FQGTGA. The CDR3 sequence is 17 residues long. Trimming removed 1 base from V and 0 bases from J, with 13 bases in between.

This chain connects TRBV28 to TRBJ2-7; D possibly matches TRBD1 or TRBD2 (5 bases each). CDR3 length: 15 amino acids. With 5 bases removed from V and 6 bases from J, the gap between germline ends came to 20 bases. From germline, CDR1 is MDHEN and CDR2 SYDVKM. The CDR3 DNA sequence: TGTGCCAGCAGTAGAGGGGCCCTGGTTGGTGCCGAGCAGTACTTC. Encoded protein: CASSRGALVGAEQYF.

The rearrangement joins TRBV7-2 to TRBJ2-1, with a weak D call TRBD2 (5 bases). This CDR3 is 15 amino acids long. The germline V and J ends were trimmed by 2 bases and 0 bases, with 8 bases remaining between them. Germline CDR1 is SGHTA and CDR2 is FQGNSA. DNA for the CDR3: TGTGCCAGCAGCTTACAGCGGAGCTCCTACAATGAGCAGTTCTTC. Amino acid sequence: CASSLQRSSYNEQFF.

J is TRBJ2-5 and V is TRBV2, with a tentative D call TRBD2 (5 bases). Germline V gene sequence: CDR1 SNHLY, CDR2 FYNNEI. The CDR3 runs to 13 residues. The germline V and J ends were trimmed by 5 bases and 6 bases, with 13 bases remaining between them. CDR3 sequence: CASSTSAGKTQYF. The DNA for the CDR3 is TGTGCCAGCAGTACCTCGGCCGGGAAGACCCAGTACTTC.

This sequence joins TRBV5-1 and TRBJ1-3, with D hard to call. The CDR3 extends over 15 amino acids. V shed 0 bases and J shed 4 bases, with 11 bases lying between them. Per the germline V gene, CDR1 is SGHRS and CDR2 is YFSETQ. The CDR3 reads CASSLGAPRGNTIYF. DNA of the CDR3: TGCGCCAGCAGCTTGGGAGCCCCGCGGGGAAACACCATATATTTT.

The J gene is TRBJ2-5, the V gene TRBV24-1, with 9 positions matching TRBD2. The CDR3 totals 17 residues. J lost 1 base, V lost 1 base, and 6 bases had no gene match. The germline CDR1 and CDR2 sequences are KGHDR and SFDVKD. The CDR3 region is CATSDFRASGVQETQYF. DNA for the CDR3: TGTGCCACCAGTGATTTTCGGGCTAGCGGGGTCCAAGAGACCCAGTACTTC.

This clone came up a few times. CDR3: CASSVPSLGTDTQYF. The CDR3 region has the DNA TGTGCCAGCAGCGTACCATCTCTCGGCACAGATACGCAGTATTTT. This rearrangement joins TRBV11-1 to TRBJ2-3; no firm D call. Germline V lookup: CDR1 SGHAT, CDR2 FQDESV (reference sequence). This CDR3 region has 15 residues. The ends were cut back, 5 bases at V and 1 base at J, with 13 bases in the middle.

The V and J genes are TRBV11-3 and TRBJ2-3, with a possible D match to TRBD1 (5 bases). The CDR3 length is 17 residues. The V gene lost 5 bases and the J gene lost 2 bases, with 20 bases spanning the gap. CDR1 is SGHNT and CDR2 is YENEEA in the germline V gene. In DNA, the CDR3 is TGTGCCAGCAGCCAATGGAACAGGAAGGGGTCCACAGATACGCAGTATTTT. Amino acid sequence: CASSQWNRKGSTDTQYF.

This chain connects TRBV5-8 to TRBJ2-7; D is unresolved. This CDR3 region has 13 residues. The V gene lost 4 bases and the J gene lost 4 bases, with 12 bases spanning the gap. Germline assignment: CDR1 SGHTS and CDR2 YDEGEE. CDR3 in amino acids: CASSPLTQYEQYF. Written as DNA, the CDR3 is TGTGCCAGCAGCCCCCTCACCCAATACGAGCAGTACTTC.

The V gene is TRBV7-3, the J gene TRBJ2-7; 8 positions match TRBD1. Germline V gene sequence: CDR1 SGHTA, CDR2 FQGTGA. V lost 5 bases to trimming and J lost 3 bases; unmatched junction nucleotides: 9. This CDR3 spans 15 amino acids. CDR3 sequence: CASSLNPGTGYEQYF. The CDR3 bases are TGTGCCAGCAGCCTAAATCCCGGGACAGGCTACGAGCAGTACTTC.

The J gene is TRBJ1-2, the V gene TRBV7-9; D perhaps matches TRBD1 (6 bases). From germline, CDR1 is SEHNR and CDR2 FQNEAQ (reference sequence). There are 14 residues in the CDR3. Trimming left V 7 bases short and J 4 bases short, with 16 bases between. The CDR3 loop is CASTEGVGGYGYTF. CDR3 nucleotide sequence: TGTGCCAGCACCGAGGGGGTTGGTGGCTATGGCTACACCTTC.

The J gene is TRBJ1-5, the V gene TRBV15; 10 bases agree with TRBD1. The CDR3 has 14 amino acids. Germline V gene data show CDR1 as LNHNV and CDR2 as YYDKDF (reference sequence). V lost 0 bases and J lost 15; bases outside the gene matches: 8. CDR3 sequence reads: CATSRDREDRGLHF. The DNA of the CDR3 is TGTGCCACCAGCAGAGATCGGGAGGACAGGGGGTTGCATTTT. The full variable domain, with the rest looked up from reference TRBV15 and TRBJ1-5, is DAMVIQNPRYQVTQFGKPVTLSCSQTLNHNVMYWYQQKSSQAPKLLFHYYDKDFNNEADTPDNFQSRRPNTSFCFLDIRSPGLGDTAMYLCATSRDREDRGLHFGDGTRLSIL.

The DNA of the CDR3 is TGTGCCAGCAGCGGCAGCCACGCCAACGTCCTGACTTTC. Amino acids: CASSGSHANVLTF. The chain joins TRBV2 to TRBJ2-6; D uncertain. Per the germline V gene, CDR1 is SNHLY and CDR2 is FYNNEI. The length of the CDR3 is 13 residues. Deletions cut 6 bases from V and 7 bases from J, with 10 bases between.

The chain is built from TRBV15 and TRBJ2-1; 10 bases match TRBD2. J lost 6 bases, V lost 3 bases, and 11 bases had no gene match. The germline V gene has CDR1 LNHNV and CDR2 YYDKDF (reference sequence). The CDR3 has 17 amino acids. The CDR3 DNA is TGTGCCACCAGCAGGGATCTAGCGGGGGAATACCTCAATGAGCAGTTCTTC. It encodes CATSRDLAGEYLNEQFF.

This chain uses TRBV3-1 (or the pseudogene TRBV3-2) with TRBJ2-5; 7 bases are a match to TRBD2. The germline V gene has CDR1 LGHDT and CDR2 YNNKEL (reference sequence). The V segment lost 5 bases and the J segment 5 bases; nucleotides outside the gene matches: 8. There are 14 residues in the CDR3. For the CDR3, the DNA is TGTGCCAGCAGCGGTGAGACTAGCTTGGAGACCCAGTACTTC. Amino acid sequence: CASSGETSLETQYF.

This sequence joins TRBV18 and TRBJ1-3, with 7 bases fitting TRBD1. With 3 bases clipped from V and 0 bases from J, the junction kept 14 bases outside the gene matches. Germline V gene lookup returns CDR1 KGHSH and CDR2 LQKENI. This CDR3 contains 19 residues. CDR3 nucleotide sequence: TGTGCCAGCTCACCGCAAATACCGGGACAGCTCACCTCTGGAAACACCATATATTTT. Translated: CASSPQIPGQLTSGNTIYF.

In this sample, this clone turned up a few times. The chain has TRBV19 and TRBJ1-2, with 9 bases fitting TRBD1. Germline CDR1 is LNHDA and CDR2 is SQIVND (reference sequence). Trimming removed 3 bases from V and 4 bases from J; junction bases left unmatched: 15. The CDR3 is 18 amino acids. The DNA of the CDR3 is TGTGCCAGTAGTATGGTGGGGGACAGGGTGGTAGGAGGCTATGGCTACACCTTC. Translated: CASSMVGDRVVGGYGYTF.

The J gene is TRBJ1-4, the V gene TRBV6-6, with TRBD1 matching 9 bases. With 0 bases clipped from V and 8 bases from J, the junction kept 4 bases outside the gene matches. This CDR3 region has 15 residues. Per germline, CDR1 MNHNY and CDR2 SVGAGI (reference sequence). The DNA for the CDR3 is TGTGCCAGCAGTTACTCAACAGGGGGCGGGGAAAAACTGTTTTTT. Encoded protein: CASSYSTGGGEKLFF.

The chain uses TRBV19 and TRBJ1-2; no reliable D call. Deletions cut 6 bases from V and 4 bases from J, with 15 bases between. CDR3 length: 14 residues. Germline V gives CDR1 LNHDA, CDR2 SQIVND (reference sequence). The chain's CDR3 is CASRRRRLSYGYTF. DNA for the CDR3: TGTGCCAGTAGGCGCCGGCGTCTTAGCTATGGCTACACCTTC.

V and J are TRBV4-3 and TRBJ1-6; D not resolved. The length of the CDR3 is 16 residues. With 0 bases removed from V and 5 bases from J, the gap between germline ends came to 11 bases. Germline V lookup: CDR1 LGHNA, CDR2 YSLEER. In DNA form, the CDR3 reads TGCGCCAGCAGCCAAGATCCCCCGCCGAATAATTCACCCCTCCACTTT. Protein sequence: CASSQDPPPNNSPLHF.

This sequence joins TRBV2 and TRBJ1-6; D is undetermined. CDR1 and CDR2 (germline): SNHLY, FYNNEI. The CDR3 runs to 16 residues. Trimming left V 2 bases short and J 6 bases short, with 14 bases between. Written as DNA, the CDR3 is TGTGCCAGCAGTGAAAGGGCAGGACTAACTAATTCACCCCTCCACTTT. It is translated as CASSERAGLTNSPLHF. The full variable domain, in which reference TRBV2 and TRBJ1-6 provide the parts outside the CDR3, is EPEVTQTPSHQVTQMGQEVILRCVPISNHLYFYWYRQILGQKVEFLVSFYNNEISEKSEIFDDQFSVERPDGSNFTLKIRSTKLEDSAMYFCASSERAGLTNSPLHFGNGTRLTVT.

This clone was seen only once. The chain has TRBV9 and TRBJ1-5, with D uncertain. Germline loops: CDR1 SGDLS, CDR2 YYNGEE. This CDR3 has 13 amino acids. Trimming removed 4 bases from V and 4 bases from J, with 9 bases in between. The DNA for the CDR3 is TGTGCCAGCAGCTCCAGGTCGAATCAGCCCCAGCATTTT. Translation gives CASSSRSNQPQHF.

This clone was detected once. The chain carries TRBV3-1 (or the pseudogene TRBV3-2) and TRBJ2-7, with D possibly TRBD2 on 5 matching bases. Germline V CDR1 and CDR2: LGHDT, YNNKEL (reference sequence). The CDR3 consists of 13 residues. The V gene lost 2 bases and the J gene lost 6 bases, with 11 bases spanning the gap. The CDR3 coding sequence is TGTGCCAGCAGCCAAACCTCGGCGGGCGAGCAGTACTTC. The encoded protein is CASSQTSAGEQYF.

This clone showed up just a few times. The V gene is TRBV18, the J gene TRBJ1-6; a weak D match, TRBD1 (6 bases). The ends were cut back, 4 bases at V and 10 bases at J, with 17 bases in the middle. Per germline, CDR1 KGHSH and CDR2 LQKENI. CDR3 length equals 15 residues. The CDR3 loop reads CASSRTNGGRSPLHF. In DNA form, the CDR3 reads TGTGCCAGCTCACGCACTAACGGGGGCCGGTCACCCCTCCACTTT. Combining the CDR3 with reference TRBV18 and TRBJ1-6 gives the whole variable domain NAGVMQNPRHLVRRRGQEARLRCSPMKGHSHVYWYRQLPEEGLKFMVYLQKENIIDESGMPKERFSAEFPKEGPSILRIQQVVRGDSAAYFCASSRTNGGRSPLHFGNGTRLTVT.

This chain connects TRBV4-3 to TRBJ2-1; 8 bases are shared with TRBD2. The germline V gene has CDR1 LGHNA and CDR2 YSLEER. Germline trimming cut 0 bases from V and 1 base from J; bases unmatched to any gene: 8. CDR3 length: 18 residues. This CDR3 reads CASSQDRAGLESYNEQFF. CDR3 DNA: TGCGCCAGCAGCCAAGATAGGGCGGGACTAGAGTCCTACAATGAGCAGTTCTTC.